This T cell receptor (beta chain) was sequenced during a study of patients and donors after allogeneic stem cell transplantation. Via MiXCR, TCRdb re-called the RT-PCR reads, giving one row per CDR3 protein. In the table there are about 150,000 distinct CDR3 sequences, about a quarter of which are singletons. CDR1 and CDR2 (germline): SNHLY, FYNNEI. This CDR3 has 15 residues. V dropped 4 bases and J dropped 4 bases, with 16 bases sitting between them. The chain carries TRBV2 and TRBJ1-2; TRBD1 might be the D (5 bases). Sequences were obtained from blood, either unsorted or a sorted T cell fraction (not recorded which). The sequence was obtained from a human donor who was either an allogeneic HSCT recipient or a stem cell or donor lymphocyte infusion donor (not recorded which). It is not recorded whose cells these are; they may come from a transplant donor. The DNA for the CDR3 is TGTGCCAGCAGTGTCAGGGAGGCGATCGGCTATGGCTACACCTTC. Its protein is CASSVREAIGYGYTF.